Below, 8 T cell receptor beta chains from the same sample are listed, as sequenced in a study of T cells expressing NK-cell markers. TCRdb re-called the 5' RACE reads, yielding one record per CDR3 amino acid sequence without DNA. The listing contains some 300,000 distinct CDR3 sequences. Material for sequencing was blood T cells: a sorted CD56 or NKG2C T cell subset, CD4+ or CD8+ T cells, or bulk PBMC T cells (not recorded which). The receptors come from a man aged 18-30 years in good health.

The chain is built from TRBV5-1 and TRBJ2-7; checking the TCRdb D call of TRBD1 is not possible without DNA. This CDR3 spans 15 amino acids. Germline-derived CDR1 and CDR2 are SGHRS and YFSETQ. CDR3 protein: CASSSSGQLRYEQYF.

The chain has TRBV4-3 and TRBJ2-1; absent DNA, TCRdb's TRBD2 call cannot be checked. CDR3 size: 15 residues. The germline gives CDR1 LGHNA, CDR2 YSLEER. The CDR3 reads CASSRGLAGAEEQFF.

The chain recombines TRBV15 with TRBJ1-2; with no DNA, the TCRdb D assignment of TRBD1 cannot be verified. Looked up from germline, CDR1 is LNHNV and CDR2 is YYDKDF (reference sequence). This CDR3 has 15 amino acids. The CDR3 loop reads CATSSDGQENYGYTF. Together with reference TRBV15 and TRBJ1-2, the CDR3 gives the full variable domain: DAMVIQNPRYQVTQFGKPVTLSCSQTLNHNVMYWYQQKSSQAPKLLFHYYDKDFNNEADTPDNFQSRRPNTSFCFLDIRSPGLGDTAMYLCATSSDGQENYGYTFGSGTRLTVV.

The rearrangement uses TRBV24-1 and TRBJ2-1; TCRdb indicates TRBD2, and absent DNA this call remains unverified. CDR1 is KGHDR, CDR2 SFDVKD, per germline. The CDR3 consists of 16 residues. The CDR3 here is CATSDFPSGGDNEQFF.

This sequence joins TRBV20-1 and TRBJ1-2. The CDR3 loop spans 13 amino acids. Germline lookup yields CDR1 DFQATT and CDR2 SNEGSKA (reference sequence). CDR3 loop: CSAPQQGGYGYTF.

The chain uses TRBV5-1 and TRBJ2-2; TCRdb designates TRBD1, a call that cannot be tested without DNA. Per the germline V gene, CDR1 is SGHRS and CDR2 is YFSETQ. This CDR3 spans 15 amino acids. The CDR3 loop is CASRGQGAVTGELFF.

J is TRBJ2-5 and V is TRBV6-5; TCRdb's D call of TRBD2 is untestable without DNA. This CDR3 region has 14 residues. Germline V gene data show CDR1 as MNHEY and CDR2 as SVGAGI. The CDR3: CASSYGPPGETQYF.

The chain joins TRBV2 to TRBJ2-1; TCRdb indicates TRBD1, and absent DNA this call remains unverified. The germline CDR1 and CDR2 sequences are SNHLY and FYNNEI. The CDR3 consists of 15 residues. This chain's CDR3 is CASIKGSGTGNEQFF.